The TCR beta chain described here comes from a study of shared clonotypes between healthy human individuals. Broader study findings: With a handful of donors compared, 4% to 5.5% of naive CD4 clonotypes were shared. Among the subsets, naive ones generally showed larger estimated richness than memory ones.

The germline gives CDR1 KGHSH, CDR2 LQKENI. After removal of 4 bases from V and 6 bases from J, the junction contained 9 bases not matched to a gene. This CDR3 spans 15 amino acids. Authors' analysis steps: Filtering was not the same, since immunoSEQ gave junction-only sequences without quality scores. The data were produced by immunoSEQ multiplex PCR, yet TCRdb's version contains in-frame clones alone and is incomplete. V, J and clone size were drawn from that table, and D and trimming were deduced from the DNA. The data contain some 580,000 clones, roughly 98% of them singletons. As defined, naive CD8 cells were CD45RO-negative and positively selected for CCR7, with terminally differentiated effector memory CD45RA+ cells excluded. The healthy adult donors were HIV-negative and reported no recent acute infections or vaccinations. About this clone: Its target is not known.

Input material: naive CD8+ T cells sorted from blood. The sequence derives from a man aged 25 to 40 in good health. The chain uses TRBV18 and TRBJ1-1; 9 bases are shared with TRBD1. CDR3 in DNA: TGTGCCAGCTCACGTAGTAAGTGGGACAGGGCTGAAGCTTTCTTT. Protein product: CASSRSKWDRAEAFF.